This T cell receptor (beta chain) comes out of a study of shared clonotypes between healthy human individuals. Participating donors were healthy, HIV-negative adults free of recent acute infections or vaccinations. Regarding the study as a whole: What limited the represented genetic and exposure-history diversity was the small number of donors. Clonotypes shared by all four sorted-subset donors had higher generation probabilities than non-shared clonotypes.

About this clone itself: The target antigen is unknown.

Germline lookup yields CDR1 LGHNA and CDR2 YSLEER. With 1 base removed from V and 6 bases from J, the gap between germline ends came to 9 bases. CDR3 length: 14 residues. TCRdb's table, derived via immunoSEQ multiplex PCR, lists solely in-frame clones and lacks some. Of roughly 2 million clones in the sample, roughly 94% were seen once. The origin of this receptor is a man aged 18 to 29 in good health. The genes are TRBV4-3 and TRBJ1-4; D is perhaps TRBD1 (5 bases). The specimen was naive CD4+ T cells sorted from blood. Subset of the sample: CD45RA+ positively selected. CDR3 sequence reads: CASSQGGKDEKLFF. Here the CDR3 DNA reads TGCGCCAGCAGCCAAGGGGGCAAGGATGAAAAACTGTTTTTT.